This is a list of T cell receptor beta chains from one sample in a study of PD-1 blockade in mismatch repair-deficient tumors. Only in-frame clones appear in the TCRdb table, and some are missing; sequencing was by immunoSEQ multiplex PCR. The sample gives tens of thousands of clones, 84% of which show up once; 17% is in the top ten. The specimen was peripheral blood, collected 2 weeks after starting pembrolizumab. These receptors were collected from an adult with mismatch repair-deficient cancer. Both conserved end residues are part of each CDR3. The D gene is left open where the match is weak. Clone size is given for some rows only: seen once, a few or many times, or a class if the clone is expanded.

CDR3 protein,CDR3 DNA,D gene,V gene,clone size,CDR3 length,J gene
CASRHASGIPNEQFF,TGTGCCAGCAGACACGCTAGCGGGATCCCCAATGAGCAGTTCTTC,TRBD2,TRBV25-1,-,15,TRBJ2-1
CASREKTSGTKQFF,TGTGCCAGCCGCGAGAAGACTAGCGGGACTAAGCAGTTCTTC,TRBD2,TRBV6-5,-,14,TRBJ2-1
CASSFRQGPNTEAFF,TGTGCCAGCAGCTTCCGACAGGGCCCGAACACTGAAGCTTTCTTT,TRBD1,TRBV13,-,15,TRBJ1-1
CARDKGAGNTEAFF,TGTGCCAGGGACAAGGGGGCTGGGAACACTGAAGCTTTCTTT,TRBD1,TRBV19,-,14,TRBJ1-1
CASSLKLAGVFMVDEQYF,TGTGCCAGCAGTTTAAAACTAGCGGGAGTTTTTATGGTCGACGAGCAGTACTTC,TRBD2,TRBV28,-,18,TRBJ2-7
CASSEGLAGGETQYF,TGCGCCAGCAGCGAGGGACTAGCGGGAGGGGAGACCCAGTACTTC,TRBD2,TRBV5-1,-,15,TRBJ2-5
CASSQRTSGSRGSYNEQFF,TGTGCCAGCAGCCAACGGACTAGCGGGAGTAGGGGCTCCTACAATGAGCAGTTCTTC,TRBD2,TRBV4-2,-,19,TRBJ2-1
CASTVLAGNTIYF,TGTGCCAGCACAGTTCTCGCCGGAAACACCATATATTTT,-,TRBV6-6,-,13,TRBJ1-3
CASSQTLAGWGADTQYF,TGCGCCAGCAGCCAAACACTAGCGGGGTGGGGGGCAGATACGCAGTATTTT,TRBD2,TRBV4-1,-,17,TRBJ2-3
CASSLGQGESEAFF,TGTGCCAGCAGCCTGGGACAGGGCGAGAGTGAAGCTTTCTTT,TRBD1,TRBV7-9,once,14,TRBJ1-1
CTSSQPARAGGPGTDTQYF,TGCACCAGCAGCCAACCAGCTCGCGCGGGAGGGCCGGGCACAGATACGCAGTATTTT,-,TRBV1,-,19,TRBJ2-3